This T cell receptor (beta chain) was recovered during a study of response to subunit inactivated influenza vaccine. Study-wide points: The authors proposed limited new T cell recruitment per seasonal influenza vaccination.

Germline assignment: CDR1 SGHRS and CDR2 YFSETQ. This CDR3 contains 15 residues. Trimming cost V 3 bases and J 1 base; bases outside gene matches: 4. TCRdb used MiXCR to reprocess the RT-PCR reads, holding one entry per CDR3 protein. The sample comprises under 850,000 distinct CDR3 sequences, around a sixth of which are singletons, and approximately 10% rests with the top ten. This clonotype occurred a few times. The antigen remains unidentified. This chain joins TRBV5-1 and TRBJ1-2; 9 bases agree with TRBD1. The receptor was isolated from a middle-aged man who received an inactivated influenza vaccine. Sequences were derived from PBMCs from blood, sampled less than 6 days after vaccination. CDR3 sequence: CASSSQGAGNYGYTF. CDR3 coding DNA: TGCGCCAGCAGCTCACAGGGGGCCGGTAACTATGGCTACACCTTC. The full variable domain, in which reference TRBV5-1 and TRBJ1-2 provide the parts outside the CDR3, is KAGVTQTPRYLIKTRGQQVTLSCSPISGHRSVSWYQQTPGQGLQFLFEYFSETQRNKGNFPGRFSGRQFSNSRSEMNVSTLELGDSALYLCASSSQGAGNYGYTFGSGTRLTVV.